Below are 30 T cell receptor beta chains sequenced from a single sample in a study of blood T cell repertoires in COVID-19. Measured with immunoSEQ multiplex PCR; TCRdb has only the in-frame clones, and not every one. In the table there are 250,000 or so clones, about 90% of which are singletons. The sample consisted of PBMCs or T cells enriched from blood (not recorded which). The receptors derive from a woman aged 40 to 50 who had been exposed to COVID-19.

The V gene is TRBV4-1, the J gene TRBJ2-5; D perhaps matches TRBD2 (5 bases). Trimming stripped 4 bases from V and 7 bases from J, with 16 bases between. The length of the CDR3 is 14 residues. Germline V gene lookup returns CDR1 MGHRA and CDR2 YSYEKL. The CDR3 spells CASSPPGEWGTQYF. Here the CDR3 DNA reads TGCGCCAGCAGCCCCCCTGGGGAGTGGGGGACCCAGTACTTC.

A single count supports this clone. The CDR3 spells CATGQVMETQYF. The CDR3, as DNA: TGTGCCACTGGACAGGTTATGGAGACCCAGTACTTC. The chain carries TRBV2 and TRBJ2-5; 7 nucleotides line up with TRBD1. CDR1 and CDR2 (germline): SNHLY, FYNNEI. Trimming took 10 bases from V and 5 from J; bases not matched to a gene: 7. The length of the CDR3 is 12 residues.

The gene calls are TRBV7-8 and TRBJ1-1; weak D call: TRBD1 (5 bases). CDR1 and CDR2 from the germline V gene are SGHVS and FQNEAQ. The CDR3 has 13 amino acids. The ends were cut back, 2 bases at V and 5 bases at J, with 9 bases in the middle. In nucleotides, the CDR3 is TGTGCCAGCAGCTTATCCAGGGAAACTGAAGCTTTCTTT. Encoded protein: CASSLSRETEAFF. Together with reference TRBV7-8 and TRBJ1-1, the CDR3 gives the full variable domain: GAGVSQSPRYKVAKRGQDVALRCDPISGHVSLFWYQQALGQGPEFLTYFQNEAQLDKSGLPSDRFFAERPEGSVSTLKIQRTQQEDSAVYLCASSLSRETEAFFGQGTRLTVV.

The chain is built from TRBV6-2 or TRBV6-3 and TRBJ2-3; TRBD2 agrees at 11 bases. The CDR3 spans 16 residues. V shed 5 bases and J 6 bases; nucleotides not matched to a gene: 10. Germline assignment: CDR1 MNHEY and CDR2 SVGEGT. The CDR3 DNA follows: TGTGCCAGCAGTACGGGACTAGCGGTGGATCCCGATACGCAGTATTTT. Its translation: CASSTGLAVDPDTQYF.

The V and J genes are TRBV20-1 and TRBJ1-1; D might be TRBD1 (5 bases). The CDR3 spans 11 residues. Germline CDR1 DFQATT, CDR2 SNEGSKA (reference sequence). The germline V and J ends were trimmed by 8 bases and 2 bases, with 9 bases remaining between them. For the CDR3, the DNA is TGCAGTCCGACAGAAAACACTGAAGCTTTCTTT. Its translation: CSPTENTEAFF.

V and J are TRBV25-1 and TRBJ1-5; 10 nucleotides align to TRBD1. This CDR3 is 14 amino acids long. The ends lost 7 bases at V and 6 bases at J; junction bases unmatched: 6. Germline V gene data show CDR1 as MGHDK and CDR2 as SYGVNS. CDR3 DNA sequence: TGTGCCAGCAAGGGACAGGGGATAGGTCAGCCCCAGCATTTT. Translated, it gives CASKGQGIGQPQHF. Filled out from reference TRBV25-1 and TRBJ1-5, the complete variable domain reads EADIYQTPRYLVIGTGKKITLECSQTMGHDKMYWYQQDPGMELHLIHYSYGVNSTEKGDLSSESTVSRIRTEHFPLTLESARPSHTSQYLCASKGQGIGQPQHFGDGTRLSIL.

Turning to this clone: A read error may produce the germline difference seen at one junction end. The V call is TRBV5-1, the J call TRBJ2-5, with 14 bases identical to TRBD2. Germline V gene lookup returns CDR1 SGHRS and CDR2 YFSETQ. The CDR3 runs to 13 residues. CDR3 protein: CASSLTSGREFYF. CDR3 DNA: TGTGCCAGCAGTTTGACTAGCGGGAGGGAGTTTTACTTC.

The chain links TRBV25-1 to TRBJ2-1; possibly TRBD1 for D (6 bases). The germline CDR1 and CDR2 sequences are MGHDK and SYGVNS. The germline V and J ends were trimmed by 4 bases and 2 bases, with 18 bases remaining between them. The CDR3 spans 17 residues. The CDR3 loop is CASSAAFPGQTYNEQFF. In DNA, the CDR3 is TGTGCCAGCAGTGCAGCATTCCCGGGACAAACCTACAATGAGCAGTTCTTC. Supplemented by reference TRBV25-1 and TRBJ2-1, the full variable domain reads EADIYQTPRYLVIGTGKKITLECSQTMGHDKMYWYQQDPGMELHLIHYSYGVNSTEKGDLSSESTVSRIRTEHFPLTLESARPSHTSQYLCASSAAFPGQTYNEQFFGPGTRLTVL.

In DNA form, the CDR3 reads TGTGCCAGTTTTCCCAGGGGGTTTCACACCGGGGAGCTGTTTTTT. This encodes CASFPRGFHTGELFF. The rearrangement joins TRBV2 to TRBJ2-2, with 7 bases fitting TRBD1. This CDR3 contains 15 residues. The V gene end was trimmed by 9 bases and the J gene end by 3 bases; junction bases not matched to a gene: 10. Germline CDR1 reads SNHLY; CDR2 reads FYNNEI.

This clone was observed a few times. The V gene is TRBV10-3, the J gene TRBJ1-3, with 10 nucleotides matching TRBD1. There are 15 residues in the CDR3. Germline CDR1 and CDR2: ENHRY and SYGVKD. The junction had 4 bases not matched to a gene; V was cut back by 8 bases and J by 0 bases. CDR3 region: CAISGTGVSGNTIYF. The DNA of the CDR3 is TGTGCCATCTCCGGGACAGGGGTCTCTGGAAACACCATATATTTT.

The chain recombines TRBV5-5 with TRBJ1-1; tentative D call: TRBD1 (5 bases). V was cut by 2 bases and J by 0 bases, with 8 bases left in between. Germline-derived CDR1 and CDR2 are SGHKS and YYEKEE (reference sequence). This CDR3 is built from 14 residues. This chain's CDR3 is CASSFPDMNTEAFF. The CDR3 DNA follows: TGTGCCAGCAGCTTCCCGGACATGAACACTGAAGCTTTCTTT.

The rearrangement links TRBV30 to TRBJ1-2; 7 positions agree with TRBD1. The CDR3 has 13 amino acids. The ends lost 7 bases at V and 9 bases at J; junction bases unmatched: 14. Germline CDR1 is GTSNPN and CDR2 is SVGIG (reference sequence). CDR3 bases: TGTGCCTTCGGCGAGCAGGGGGTTCCCAGCTACACCTTC. Its protein product is CAFGEQGVPSYTF.

The chain uses TRBV6-6 and TRBJ1-2, with 7 bases identical to TRBD1. The trim removed 9 bases at V and 2 bases at J, leaving 6 bases unmatched. Germline V gene sequence: CDR1 MNHNY, CDR2 SVGAGI (reference sequence). CDR3 length: 13 amino acids. This CDR3 reads CASKPGQNYGYTF. In DNA form, the CDR3 reads TGTGCCAGTAAACCGGGACAGAACTATGGCTACACCTTC.

A few counts support this clone. The chain links TRBV2 to TRBJ1-1; perhaps TRBD1 as D (5 bases). Trimming took 7 bases from V and 2 from J, leaving 11 bases between them. Germline assignment: CDR1 SNHLY and CDR2 FYNNEI. The CDR3 runs to 13 residues. The CDR3 is CASKLQGNTEAFF. For the CDR3, the DNA is TGTGCCAGCAAATTGCAGGGAAACACTGAAGCTTTCTTT.

This clone was seen more than once but under ten times. The chain has TRBV7-9 and TRBJ1-1; D gene uncertain. CDR1 and CDR2 from the germline V gene are SEHNR and FQNEAQ (reference sequence). The CDR3 has 12 amino acids. The ends were cut back, 10 bases at V and 0 bases at J, with 9 bases in the middle. The DNA for the CDR3 is TGTGCCACCGACGGGATGAACACTGAAGCTTTCTTT. It codes for CATDGMNTEAFF.

The chain uses TRBV10-2 and TRBJ1-5; TRBD1 matches at 7 bases. Germline lookup yields CDR1 WSHSY and CDR2 SAAADI. V lost 2 bases, J lost 2 bases, and 0 bases stayed unmatched. This CDR3 contains 14 residues. The CDR3 DNA sequence: TGCGCCAGCAGTGAGACAGGGGGCAATCAGCCCCAGCATTTT. Protein product: CASSETGGNQPQHF.

The chain couples TRBV7-2 to TRBJ1-1; no clear D. CDR3 size: 14 residues. In germline, CDR1 is SGHTA, CDR2 FQGNSA. Trimming removed 6 bases at V and 0 bases at J, with 11 bases between. The CDR3 DNA reads TGTGCCAGCAGAAATACCAGGATGAACACTGAAGCTTTCTTT. It yields the protein CASRNTRMNTEAFF.

This chain joins TRBV4-1 and TRBJ1-5; maybe TRBD1 (5 bases). This CDR3 has 17 amino acids. V shed 0 bases and J shed 0 bases, with 12 bases lying between them. CDR1 and CDR2 (germline): MGHRA, YSYEKL. The DNA of the CDR3 is TGCGCCAGCAGCCAAGATAGCAGGGCTTATAGCAATCAGCCCCAGCATTTT. It yields the protein CASSQDSRAYSNQPQHF.

The chain joins TRBV24-1 to TRBJ2-3, with 11 bases fitting TRBD2. The CDR3 totals 17 residues. Germline CDR1 and CDR2: KGHDR and SFDVKD. Trimming at V came to 4 bases and at J to 4 bases, leaving 9 bases not matched to a gene. CDR3 sequence reads: CATSDPPSSGGPDTQYF. CDR3 sequence (DNA): TGTGCCACCAGTGACCCCCCCTCTAGCGGGGGGCCAGATACGCAGTATTTT.

The V and J genes are TRBV12-3 or TRBV12-4 and TRBJ2-7, with a possible D match to TRBD2 (6 bases). The CDR3 is 13 residues long. V was cut by 6 bases and J by 3 bases, with 12 bases left in between. This CDR3 reads CASSSSGVYEQYF. Written as DNA, the CDR3 is TGTGCCAGCAGCAGTAGCGGAGTCTACGAGCAGTACTTC.

The J gene is TRBJ2-5, the V gene TRBV5-4; D gene uncertain. Germline CDR1 reads SGHNT; CDR2 reads YYREEE (reference sequence). Trimming took off 3 bases at V and 5 bases at J, with 11 bases between the two ends. The CDR3 loop spans 13 amino acids. The CDR3 sequence: CASSSGTWETQYF. In nucleotides, the CDR3 is TGTGCCAGCAGCTCCGGTACTTGGGAGACCCAGTACTTC.

This chain uses TRBV7-2 with TRBJ1-3; no reliable D call. V was cut by 5 bases and J by 9 bases, with 11 bases left in between. The V gene's germline CDR1 is SGHTA and CDR2 FQGNSA. The CDR3 has 12 amino acids. CDR3 region: CASSADISTIYF. In nucleotides, the CDR3 is TGTGCCAGCAGCGCCGACATCTCCACCATATATTTT.

V and J are TRBV19 and TRBJ2-7, with D tentatively TRBD2 (5 bases). The CDR3 has 12 residues. V lost 10 bases, J lost 6 bases, and 16 bases lay in between. CDR1 LNHDA and CDR2 SQIVND come from the germline V gene (reference sequence). The CDR3 loop is CATGIFGVEQYF. CDR3 coding DNA: TGTGCCACCGGGATTTTTGGAGTCGAGCAGTACTTC.

The chain is built from TRBV5-4 and TRBJ2-3; D not resolved. CDR1 and CDR2 (germline): SGHNT, YYREEE (reference sequence). V was cut by 2 bases and J by 4 bases, with 11 bases left in between. The CDR3 spans 14 residues. The CDR3 sequence: CASSFGPGPDTQYF. In nucleotides, the CDR3 is TGTGCCAGCAGCTTCGGTCCTGGGCCAGATACGCAGTATTTT.

The chain combines TRBV24-1 with TRBJ2-7, with 12 bases lining up with TRBD1. Germline CDR1 is KGHDR and CDR2 is SFDVKD. The ends lost 10 bases at V and 5 bases at J; junction bases unmatched: 14. This CDR3 is built from 16 residues. For the CDR3, the DNA is TGTGCCACGAGTCCCGGGACAGGGGGCGCTTACCACGAGCAGTACGTC. Amino acid sequence: CATSPGTGGAYHEQYV.

This clone has just a few counts. V is TRBV7-9 and J is TRBJ1-5; perhaps TRBD1 as D (5 bases). The germline gives CDR1 SEHNR, CDR2 FQNEAQ (reference sequence). Trimming cost V 1 base and J 8 bases, with 12 bases left between them. The CDR3 sequence is 14 residues long. The CDR3 DNA sequence: TGTGCCAGCAGCTTAGACGGGGGAGCCAAGCCCCAGCATTTT. Translated: CASSLDGGAKPQHF.

The chain joins TRBV19 to TRBJ1-2, with 9 bases fitting TRBD1. V shed 7 bases and J 0 bases; nucleotides not matched to a gene: 3. Germline V lookup: CDR1 LNHDA, CDR2 SQIVND (reference sequence). The CDR3 has 14 amino acids. Here the CDR3 DNA reads TGTGCCAGTACCGGGACAGGGCCTAACTATGGCTACACCTTC. Its protein is CASTGTGPNYGYTF.

The chain carries TRBV18 and TRBJ1-1; possibly TRBD1 for D (5 bases). V lost 5 bases to trimming and J lost 2 bases, with 12 bases between them. Germline-derived CDR1 and CDR2 are KGHSH and LQKENI. This CDR3 is built from 14 residues. The CDR3 nucleotides are TGTGCCAGCTCAGGGGGGTTTAGAAACACTGAAGCTTTCTTT. Its protein is CASSGGFRNTEAFF.

This rearrangement joins TRBV3-1 (or the pseudogene TRBV3-2) to TRBJ2-5; 7 bases are shared with TRBD2. Per germline, CDR1 LGHDT and CDR2 YNNKEL (reference sequence). The CDR3 is 14 amino acids. The DNA for the CDR3 is TGTGCTACCCTCCAACCGGGAGGCCGTGAGACCCAGTACTTC. It encodes CATLQPGGRETQYF.

This clone turned up a few times. The chain is built from TRBV28 and TRBJ1-2; D is possibly TRBD1 (5 bases). The CDR3 consists of 14 residues. Trimming left V 7 bases short and J 4 bases short, with 16 bases between. Germline V CDR1 and CDR2: MDHEN, SYDVKM. The CDR3 region has the DNA TGTGCCAGCACCTCTGGGGGGAGTCGCTATGGCTACACCTTC. As protein: CASTSGGSRYGYTF.